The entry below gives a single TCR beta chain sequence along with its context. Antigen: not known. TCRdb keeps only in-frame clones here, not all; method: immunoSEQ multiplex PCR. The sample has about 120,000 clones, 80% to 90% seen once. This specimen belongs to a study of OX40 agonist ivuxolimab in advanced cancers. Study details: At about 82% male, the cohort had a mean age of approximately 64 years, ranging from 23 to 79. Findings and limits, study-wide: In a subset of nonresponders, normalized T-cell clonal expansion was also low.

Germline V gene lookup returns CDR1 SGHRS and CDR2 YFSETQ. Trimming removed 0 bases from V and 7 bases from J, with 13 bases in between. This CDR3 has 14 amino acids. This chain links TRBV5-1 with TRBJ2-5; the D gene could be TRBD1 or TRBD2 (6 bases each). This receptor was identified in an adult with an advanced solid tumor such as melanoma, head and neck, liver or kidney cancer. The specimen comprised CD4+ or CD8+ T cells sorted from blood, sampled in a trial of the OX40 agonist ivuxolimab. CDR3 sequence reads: CASSLDGGAGTQYF. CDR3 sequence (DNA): TGCGCCAGCAGCTTGGACGGGGGCGCCGGGACCCAGTACTTC.